This passage covers 18 T cell receptor beta chains from one sample sequenced in a study of T cell repertoires in cytomegalovirus infection. TCRdb fed the reads into MiXCR, producing one record per CDR3 protein. The sample includes around 540,000 distinct CDR3 sequences, about 33% of them seen just once. Their antigens remain unidentified. This specimen consisted of cultured PBMCs, obtained from culture after CMV antigen stimulation. The source is a human donor in good health (CMV status not recorded). Some clones in this sample may be carry-over from other donors' samples.

In this sample, this clonotype turned up once. The chain employs TRBV5-1 and TRBJ2-3; a weak D match, TRBD2 (6 bases). Trimming removed 4 bases from V and 0 bases from J, with 15 bases in between. The germline V gene has CDR1 SGHRS and CDR2 YFSETQ. The CDR3 sequence is 16 residues long. In nucleotides, the CDR3 is TGCGCCAGCAGCCTTGGGAGAGGGACTAGCACAGATACGCAGTATTTT. Residues: CASSLGRGTSTDTQYF.

The chain combines TRBV27 with TRBJ2-7, with D perhaps TRBD1 or TRBD2 (5 bases each). Between the trimmed V and J ends, which lost 7 bases and 4 bases, there was a span of 23 bases. Germline V gene lookup returns CDR1 MNHEY and CDR2 SMNVEV (reference sequence). This CDR3 is built from 16 residues. The CDR3 DNA follows: TGTGCCAGCATGTCCCTCGGGACGCCAATGACGTACGAGCAGTACGTC. It encodes CASMSLGTPMTYEQYV.

This chain joins TRBV12-3 or TRBV12-4 and TRBJ2-1; perhaps D is TRBD1 or TRBD2 (5 bases each). V was pared by 9 bases and J by 6 bases, with 15 bases between. The CDR3 runs 13 residues. The CDR3 loop is CASSPPGRNEQFF. CDR3 DNA: TGTGCCAGTTCACCGCCGGGGCGCAATGAGCAGTTCTTC.

The rearrangement uses TRBV5-4 and TRBJ2-3; weak D call: TRBD2 (7 bases). Germline V gives CDR1 SGHNT, CDR2 YYREEE (reference sequence). The ends were cut back, 3 bases at V and 2 bases at J, with 16 bases in the middle. This CDR3 is 16 amino acids long. The CDR3 DNA reads as TGTGCCAGCAGCTCTGGGGGCGGGAGTGTCACAGATACGCAGTATTTT. Translation gives CASSSGGGSVTDTQYF.

This clonotype has more than one count but fewer than ten. The gene calls are TRBV5-1 and TRBJ1-4, with a weak D call TRBD1 (6 bases). This CDR3 spans 15 amino acids. Trimming removed 0 bases at V and 7 bases at J, with 13 bases between. CDR1 is SGHRS and CDR2 is YFSETQ in the germline V gene. This CDR3 reads CASSLGTAAIEKLFF. The DNA of the CDR3 is TGCGCCAGCAGCTTGGGGACAGCAGCTATTGAAAAACTGTTTTTT.

This clonotype has at least ten counts. This chain joins TRBV7-2 and TRBJ2-1; weak D call: TRBD2 (5 bases). V lost 5 bases to trimming and J lost 4 bases, with 12 bases between them. Germline V gene data show CDR1 as SGHTA and CDR2 as FQGNSA. There are 14 residues in the CDR3. CDR3 protein: CASSVTGGYNEQFF. Written as DNA, the CDR3 is TGTGCCAGCAGCGTGACTGGAGGATACAATGAGCAGTTCTTC. Filled out from reference TRBV7-2 and TRBJ2-1, the complete variable domain reads GAGVSQSPSNKVTEKGKDVELRCDPISGHTALYWYRQSLGQGLEFLIYFQGNSAPDKSGLPSDRFSAERTGGSVSTLTIQRTQQEDSAVYLCASSVTGGYNEQFFGPGTRLTVL.

The table lists this clonotype with a few counts. The J gene is TRBJ2-1, the V gene TRBV7-2; D gene ambiguous. The CDR3 is 15 residues long. V shed 5 bases and J shed 0 bases, with 11 bases lying between them. Germline lookup yields CDR1 SGHTA and CDR2 FQGNSA. The CDR3 DNA reads as TGTGCCAGCAGCCCATGGGTCTCCTCCTACAATGAGCAGTTCTTC. Its translation is CASSPWVSSYNEQFF.

The chain's CDR3 is CATSDFPGNEQFF. Written as DNA, the CDR3 is TGTGCCACCAGTGATTTTCCGGGGAATGAGCAGTTCTTC. This chain links TRBV24-1 with TRBJ2-1, with D tentatively TRBD2 (5 bases). Trimming took 1 base from V and 7 from J, leaving 7 bases between them. CDR1 and CDR2 from the germline V gene are KGHDR and SFDVKD. CDR3 length: 13 residues.

The V call is TRBV28, the J call TRBJ2-7; D is tentatively TRBD1 or TRBD2 (5 bases each). V was clipped by 5 bases and J by 2 bases, with 22 bases between them. The CDR3 consists of 17 residues. Germline V gives CDR1 MDHEN, CDR2 SYDVKM. In DNA form, the CDR3 reads TGTGCCAGCAGTCCCCCCTTTCGAGCGGACAAAACCTACGAGCAGTACTTC. This encodes CASSPPFRADKTYEQYF. Together with reference TRBV28 and TRBJ2-7, the CDR3 gives the full variable domain: DVKVTQSSRYLVKRTGEKVFLECVQDMDHENMFWYRQDPGLGLRLIYFSYDVKMKEKGDIPEGYSVSREKKERFSLILESASTNQTSMYLCASSPPFRADKTYEQYFGPGTRLTVT.

This clonotype was observed a few times. This chain links TRBV4-3 with TRBJ2-1; maybe TRBD2 (6 bases). This CDR3 spans 17 amino acids. The germline CDR1 and CDR2 sequences are LGHNA and YSLEER. V lost 0 bases, J lost 7 bases, and 19 bases lay in between. The CDR3 sequence is CASSQELLAGSHNEQFF. CDR3 DNA sequence: TGCGCCAGCAGCCAAGAATTACTAGCAGGGAGCCATAATGAGCAGTTCTTC.

Concerning this clonotype itself: A read error may produce the germline difference seen at one junction end. V gene TRBV12-3 or TRBV12-4 combines with J gene TRBJ2-5; 12 bases align to TRBD2. The CDR3 is 14 residues long. For the CDR3, the DNA is TGTGCCAGCAGTCTAGCGGGAGGGGCAGAGACCCAGTACTTC. Translated: CASSLAGGAETQYF.

This clonotype has just a few counts. This chain joins TRBV7-9 and TRBJ2-7; 9 nucleotides agree with TRBD2. The CDR3 length is 16 residues. Germline lookup yields CDR1 SEHNR and CDR2 FQNEAQ (reference sequence). Trimming cost V 3 bases and J 3 bases; bases outside gene matches: 9. The CDR3 nucleotides are TGTGCCAGCAGCTTCACCTCCGGGACTAGCAGCTACGAGCAGTACGTC. It specifies CASSFTSGTSSYEQYV.

The chain is built from TRBV20-1 and TRBJ1-6; the D gene is possibly TRBD1 (6 bases). The V end was cut by 3 bases, the J end by 10 bases, with 19 bases between. The CDR3 is 15 residues long. Germline V lookup: CDR1 DFQATT, CDR2 SNEGSKA (reference sequence). CDR3 bases: TGCAGTGCTAGGGAGGGGGGGCAGCAGGGATCACCCCTCCACTTT. This sequence encodes CSAREGGQQGSPLHF.

This clonotype appeared a single time. V and J are TRBV6-4 and TRBJ2-5; 12 bases are shared with TRBD1. Germline V gene lookup returns CDR1 MRHNA and CDR2 SNTAGT. This CDR3 is built from 15 residues. With V trimmed by 4 bases and J by 3 bases, 3 bases remained unmatched. CDR3 DNA: TGTGCCAGCAGTGCCGGGACAGGGGGCGAAGAGACCCAGTACTTC. Protein: CASSAGTGGEETQYF.

The table lists this clonotype with a count of one. The CDR3: CASSFGVNEQYF. DNA for the CDR3: TGTGCCAGCAGCTTCGGGGTGAACGAGCAGTACTTC. The J gene is TRBJ2-7, the V gene TRBV7-9; a possible D gene is TRBD2 (5 bases). CDR1 SEHNR and CDR2 FQNEAQ come from the germline V gene (reference sequence). The ends were cut back, 3 bases at V and 5 bases at J, with 8 bases in the middle. The length of the CDR3 is 12 residues.

J is TRBJ2-3 and V is TRBV5-1; D is undetermined. CDR1 and CDR2 from the germline V gene are SGHRS and YFSETQ. V gave up 6 bases and J gave up 4 bases, with 15 bases separating them. The CDR3 is 14 residues long. The CDR3 protein is CASTQRPAPDTQYF. The CDR3 coding sequence is TGCGCCAGCACCCAAAGGCCTGCCCCAGATACGCAGTATTTT. The variable domain in full, with the rest retrieved from reference TRBV5-1 and TRBJ2-3, is KAGVTQTPRYLIKTRGQQVTLSCSPISGHRSVSWYQQTPGQGLQFLFEYFSETQRNKGNFPGRFSGRQFSNSRSEMNVSTLELGDSALYLCASTQRPAPDTQYFGPGTRLTVL.

DNA for the CDR3: TGTGCTAGTGGTTTGGGCAGGGGGCTTGAGCAGTTCTTC. As protein: CASGLGRGLEQFF. V is TRBV12-5 and J is TRBJ2-1, with 8 positions matching TRBD1. V lost 1 base and J lost 9; bases outside the gene matches: 2. Germline CDR1 is LGHNT and CDR2 is FRNRAP. The CDR3 loop spans 13 amino acids. The entire variable domain, with the rest obtained from reference TRBV12-5 and TRBJ2-1, is as follows: DARVTQTPRHKVTEMGQEVTMRCQPILGHNTVFWYRQTMMQGLELLAYFRNRAPLDDSGMPKDRFSAEMPDATLATLKIQPSEPRDSAVYFCASGLGRGLEQFFGPGTRLTVL.

V is TRBV18 and J is TRBJ1-2, with D hard to call. The germline V gene has CDR1 KGHSH and CDR2 LQKENI. This CDR3 has 14 amino acids. V gave up 3 bases and J gave up 0 bases, with 8 bases separating them. The CDR3 coding sequence is TGTGCCAGCTCACCGGCAGACCCTAACTATGGCTACACCTTC. This gives the protein CASSPADPNYGYTF. The full variable domain, its missing parts supplied by reference TRBV18 and TRBJ1-2, is NAGVMQNPRHLVRRRGQEARLRCSPMKGHSHVYWYRQLPEEGLKFMVYLQKENIIDESGMPKERFSAEFPKEGPSILRIQQVVRGDSAAYFCASSPADPNYGYTFGSGTRLTVV.